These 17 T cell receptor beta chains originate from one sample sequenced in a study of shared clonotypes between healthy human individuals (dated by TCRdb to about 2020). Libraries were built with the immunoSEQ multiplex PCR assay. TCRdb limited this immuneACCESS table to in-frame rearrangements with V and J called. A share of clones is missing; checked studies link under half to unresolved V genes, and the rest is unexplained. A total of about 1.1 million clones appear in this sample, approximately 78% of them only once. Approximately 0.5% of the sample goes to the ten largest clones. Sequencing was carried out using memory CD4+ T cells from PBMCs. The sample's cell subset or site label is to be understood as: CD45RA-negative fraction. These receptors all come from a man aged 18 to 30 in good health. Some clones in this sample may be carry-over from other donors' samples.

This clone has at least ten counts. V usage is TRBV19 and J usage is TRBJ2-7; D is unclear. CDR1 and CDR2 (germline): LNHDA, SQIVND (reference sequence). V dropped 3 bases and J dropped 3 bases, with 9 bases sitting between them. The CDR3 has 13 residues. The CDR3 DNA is TGTGCCAGTAGTATGATGTTCGGCTACGAGCAGTACTTC. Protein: CASSMMFGYEQYF. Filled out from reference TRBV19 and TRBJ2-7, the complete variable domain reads DGGITQSPKYLFRKEGQNVTLSCEQNLNHDAMYWYRQDPGQGLRLIYYSQIVNDFQKGDIAEGYSVSREKKESFPLTVTSAQKNPTAFYLCASSMMFGYEQYFGPGTRLTVT.

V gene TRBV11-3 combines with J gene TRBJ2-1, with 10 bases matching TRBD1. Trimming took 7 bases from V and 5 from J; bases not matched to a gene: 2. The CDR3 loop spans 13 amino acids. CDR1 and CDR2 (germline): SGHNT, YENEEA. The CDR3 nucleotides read TGTGCCAGCACCGGGACAGGGGACAATGAGCAGTTCTTC. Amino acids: CASTGTGDNEQFF.

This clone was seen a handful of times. This CDR3 is CAWSLRAAFYF. CDR3 nucleotides: TGTGCCTGGAGCTTACGGGCAGCTTTTTACTTC. The chain couples TRBV30 to TRBJ2-5; D gene uncertain. The V and J ends lost 3 bases and 14 bases respectively, with 16 bases between them. The germline V gene encodes CDR1 GTSNPN and CDR2 SVGIG (reference sequence). This CDR3 is built from 11 residues.

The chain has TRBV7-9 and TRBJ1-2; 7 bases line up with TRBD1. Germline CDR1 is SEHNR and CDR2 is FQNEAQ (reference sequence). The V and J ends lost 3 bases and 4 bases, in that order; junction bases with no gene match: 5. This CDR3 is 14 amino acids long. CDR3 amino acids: CASSFRGQLYGYTF. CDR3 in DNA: TGTGCCAGCAGCTTCCGGGGACAGCTCTATGGCTACACCTTC.

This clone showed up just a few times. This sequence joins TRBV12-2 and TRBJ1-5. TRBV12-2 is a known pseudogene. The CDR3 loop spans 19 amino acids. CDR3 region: CASRSNRPGPSPHHQPQHF. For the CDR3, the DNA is TGTGCAAGTCGCTCGAACCGACCGGGACCCAGTCCGCATCATCAGCCCCAGCATTTT.

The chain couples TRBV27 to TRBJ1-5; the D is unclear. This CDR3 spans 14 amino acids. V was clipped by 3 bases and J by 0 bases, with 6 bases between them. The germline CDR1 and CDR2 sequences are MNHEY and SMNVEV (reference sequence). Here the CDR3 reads CASSFLGSNQPQHF. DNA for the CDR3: TGTGCCAGCAGTTTCTTGGGTAGCAATCAGCCCCAGCATTTT.

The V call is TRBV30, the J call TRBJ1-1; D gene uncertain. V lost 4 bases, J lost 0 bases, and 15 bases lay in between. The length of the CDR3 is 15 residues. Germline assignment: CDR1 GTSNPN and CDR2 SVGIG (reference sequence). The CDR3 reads CAWTRAPGMNTEAFF. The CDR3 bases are TGTGCCTGGACCCGGGCCCCTGGAATGAACACTGAAGCTTTCTTT.

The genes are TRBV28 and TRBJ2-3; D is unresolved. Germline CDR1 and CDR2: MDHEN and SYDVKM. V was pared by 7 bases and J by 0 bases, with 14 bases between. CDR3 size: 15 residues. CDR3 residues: CASTFYGPSTDTQYF. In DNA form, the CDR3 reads TGTGCCAGCACCTTCTATGGGCCCAGCACAGATACGCAGTATTTT.

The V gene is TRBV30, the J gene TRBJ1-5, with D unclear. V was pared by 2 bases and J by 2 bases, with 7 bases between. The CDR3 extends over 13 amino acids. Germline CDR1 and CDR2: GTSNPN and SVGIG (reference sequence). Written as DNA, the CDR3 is TGTGCCTGGAGTCAGAGACGCAATCAGCCCCAGCATTTT. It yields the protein CAWSQRRNQPQHF.

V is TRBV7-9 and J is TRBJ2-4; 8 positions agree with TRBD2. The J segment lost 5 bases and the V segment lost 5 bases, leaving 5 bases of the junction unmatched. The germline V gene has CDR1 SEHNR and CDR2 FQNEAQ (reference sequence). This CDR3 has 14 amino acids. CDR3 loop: CASSPSGGQNIQYF. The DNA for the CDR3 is TGTGCCAGCAGCCCAAGCGGGGGCCAAAACATTCAGTACTTC.

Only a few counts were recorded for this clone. As DNA, the CDR3 is TGCGCCAGCAGCTTGGAATTCGGTGGGGAGCTGTTTTTT. Encoded protein: CASSLEFGGELFF. The chain links TRBV5-1 to TRBJ2-2; D is undetermined. From germline, CDR1 is SGHRS and CDR2 YFSETQ. CDR3 size: 13 residues. V lost 0 bases, J lost 8 bases, and 8 bases lay in between.

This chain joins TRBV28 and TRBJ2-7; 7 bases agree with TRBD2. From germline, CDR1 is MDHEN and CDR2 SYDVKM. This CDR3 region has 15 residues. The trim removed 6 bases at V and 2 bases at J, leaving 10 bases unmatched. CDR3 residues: CASRGGSGGAYEQYF. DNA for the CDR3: TGTGCCAGCAGAGGTGGCTCGGGGGGAGCCTACGAGCAGTACTTC. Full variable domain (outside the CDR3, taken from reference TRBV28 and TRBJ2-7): DVKVTQSSRYLVKRTGEKVFLECVQDMDHENMFWYRQDPGLGLRLIYFSYDVKMKEKGDIPEGYSVSREKKERFSLILESASTNQTSMYLCASRGGSGGAYEQYFGPGTRLTVT.

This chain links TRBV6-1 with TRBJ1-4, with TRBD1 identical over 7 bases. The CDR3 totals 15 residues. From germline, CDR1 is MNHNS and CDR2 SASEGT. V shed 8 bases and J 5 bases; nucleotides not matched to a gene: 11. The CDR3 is CASGLNRGENEKLFF. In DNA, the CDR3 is TGTGCCAGCGGGTTGAACAGGGGCGAAAATGAAAAACTGTTTTTT.

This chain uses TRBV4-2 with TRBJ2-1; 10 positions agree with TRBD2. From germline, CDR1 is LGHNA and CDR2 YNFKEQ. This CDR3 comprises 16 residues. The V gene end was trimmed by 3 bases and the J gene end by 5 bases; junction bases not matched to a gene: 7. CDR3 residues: CASSHLAGDKNNEQFF. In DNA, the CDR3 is TGTGCCAGCAGCCACCTAGCGGGAGATAAGAACAATGAGCAGTTCTTC.

CDR3 protein: CASSLEAGQPQHF. CDR3 sequence (DNA): TGTGCCAGCAGCTTAGAGGCAGGTCAGCCCCAGCATTTT. The rearrangement links TRBV7-2 to TRBJ1-5; D is uncertain. CDR3 length equals 13 residues. V gave up 1 base and J gave up 6 bases, with 7 bases separating them. The germline V gene encodes CDR1 SGHTA and CDR2 FQGNSA.

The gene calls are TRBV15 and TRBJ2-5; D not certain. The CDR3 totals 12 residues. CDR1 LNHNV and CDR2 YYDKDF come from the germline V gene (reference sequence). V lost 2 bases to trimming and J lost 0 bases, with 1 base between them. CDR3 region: CATSRHQETQYF. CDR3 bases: TGTGCCACCAGCAGACACCAAGAGACCCAGTACTTC.

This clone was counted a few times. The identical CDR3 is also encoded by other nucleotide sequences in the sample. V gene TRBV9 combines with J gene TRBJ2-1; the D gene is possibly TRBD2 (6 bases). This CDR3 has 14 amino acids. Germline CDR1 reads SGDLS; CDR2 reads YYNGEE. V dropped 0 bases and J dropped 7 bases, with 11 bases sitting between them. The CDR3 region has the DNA TGTGCCAGCAGCGTAGCACTAGCTGGGAATGAGCAGTTCTTC. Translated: CASSVALAGNEQFF. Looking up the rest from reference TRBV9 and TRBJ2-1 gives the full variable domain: DSGVTQTPKHLITATGQRVTLRCSPRSGDLSVYWYQQSLDQGLQFLIQYYNGEERAKGNILERFSAQQFPDLHSELNLSSLELGDSALYFCASSVALAGNEQFFGPGTRLTVL.